This record looks at one T cell receptor beta chain sequence and its context. Germline CDR1 reads MNHNY; CDR2 reads SVGAGI (reference sequence). This CDR3 region has 14 residues. V was clipped by 4 bases and J by 5 bases, with 11 bases between them. The data were taken from a study of cytomegalovirus exposure and HLA in healthy donors. 60 Vbeta and 13 Jbeta primers were used in PCR. Method: immunoSEQ multiplex PCR; TCRdb's copy keeps in-frame clones and lacks some. The sample has about 230,000 clones, over 65% seen once; the top ten hold roughly 2.5%. The sample taken for sequencing was PBMCs. This chain connects TRBV6-6 to TRBJ2-2; D perhaps matches TRBD1 (5 bases). The TCR sequence derives from an older woman in good health and CMV-seropositive. CDR3 sequence (DNA): TGTGCCAGCAGTTCCGAAAGGGGTACCGGGGAGCTGTTTTTT. Its protein product is CASSSERGTGELFF.